Sequencing of this T cell receptor (beta chain) was carried out in a study of shared clonotypes between healthy human individuals (dated by TCRdb to about 2020). Context from the whole study: Three men and two women, aged 18 to 49 years, made up the cohort. Leukapheresis yielded between about 0.9 and 10 billion PBMCs per donor. To estimate repertoire size and how much clonotypes are shared between individuals, the study performed deep sequencing of blood TCR repertoires from five healthy adults. To increase sequencing depth and limit assay-specific biases, TCR repertoire library preparation and sequencing were carried out by different laboratories using diverse techniques. Per donor, three plates each were used for CD4 naive and CD4 memory, two for CD8 naive, and one for CD8 memory. What the research found in general, with its limitations: Naive subsets generally had larger estimated clonotype richness than memory subsets did. The small number of donors limited the genetic and exposure-history diversity represented. Based on pairwise subsampling, the degree of clonotype sharing among donors was expected to be affected by sequencing depth. Incomplete sequencing was indicated by rarefaction of sorted-subset datasets, despite the large sequencing depth. Compared with non-shared clonotypes, the clonotypes found in all four sorted-subset donors had higher generation probabilities. When a few donors were compared, the shared fraction of clonotypes was 5% to 6.5% for naive CD4, 3.5% to 4% for naive CD8, roughly 2.5% for memory CD4, and 0.4% for memory CD8. Only blood was sampled, and tissue TCR repertoires likely differ from those in blood.

Using the deep immunoSEQ assay, multiplex PCR amplified TCR CDR3 regions from genomic DNA. For each cell subset, the extracted genomic DNA was distributed evenly across all wells of several immunoSEQ 96-well plates, and each plate served as one replicate. For sorted subsets, approximately 210 ng of genomic DNA, equivalent to some 30,000 T cell genomes, went into each replicate PCR. Purified libraries were measured with a Qubit 3.0 fluorometer, size-checked on a Bioanalyzer 2100, and measured again with the KAPA Library Quantification kit. A separate single-read 150-cycle Illumina NextSeq 550 flow cell was used to sequence each immunoSEQ 96-well plate. The source study handled its data this way. Because only junctional sequences without quality scores were contained in the immunoSEQ output, filtering matching that applied to full-length reads could not be performed. Sequences were annotated with PyIR, a Python wrapper for IgBLAST v1.9, using IMGT germline references to assign V/J genes and CDR3. Any read was removed if the V/J assignment was weak (E-value above 1e-6), the CDR3 was missing, or the read contained stop codons, out-of-frame junctions, or ambiguous translated residues. V3J clonotypes were defined by identical inferred V gene, J gene, and CDR3 amino acid sequence. The percentage overlap between two repertoires was calculated by dividing the number of shared unique clonotypes by the size of the smaller repertoire. RTK rarefaction, the Chao1 estimator, and Recon v2.1 estimates of unobserved clonotypes were used to assess repertoire richness. OLGA was used to compute generation probabilities for all TCRbeta clonotypes that the gDNA method yielded from a few donors. TCRdb re-hosts the immuneACCESS table, in-frame sequences only. Its copies lack some clones; in the studies checked, an unresolved V gene accounts for under half of them, and the cause for the rest is not known. D and trimming come from the DNA, and the V and J calls and clone size come from that table. The sample contains about 2.5 million clones, less than 95% of them found a single time. The biggest ten clones account for 0.37% of the sample.

The donors were healthy, HIV-negative adults with no recently reported acute infections or vaccinations. Every donor was a Caucasian adult residing in Nashville, Tennessee, USA. CD4+ T cells were enriched by magnetic negative selection, after which naive cells were positively selected on CD45RA and the negative fraction was taken as the memory subset. Blood was obtained by leukapheresis, after which PBMCs were separated by Ficoll-Histopaque density gradient centrifugation and cryopreserved in liquid nitrogen vapor phase. Purity and quantity of every magnetically sorted T cell population were checked by analytical flow cytometry. Each sorted fraction had its genomic DNA isolated and then quantified by UV absorbance on a Nanodrop 2000c. This clone was seen just once. Its target antigen remains unknown. The sample holds no much larger clone one base away, and base qualities are not on file. V loses 6 bases of germline sequence and J loses 1 base, and the interval between the two ends is 14 bases. From its cysteine to its phenylalanine, the CDR3 spans 15 amino acids. Just CDR3 DNA is preserved here, 45 bases in frame from base 1. In the germline V gene, CDR1 corresponds to SNHLY and CDR2 to FYNNEI.

Source material: naive CD4+ T cells from PBMCs. The cell subset or site tag for this specimen amounts to: CD45RA+ positively selected. This TCR derives from a man younger than 35 in good health. Some clones in this sample may be carry-over from other donors' samples. The V and J segments used are TRBV2 and TRBJ2-3; a weak D assignment points to TRBD2 (6 bases agree). This receptor has the CDR3 CASSIRDSGTDTQYF. The sequence in DNA is TGTGCCAGCAGCATCCGGGACTCCGGCACAGATACGCAGTATTTT.